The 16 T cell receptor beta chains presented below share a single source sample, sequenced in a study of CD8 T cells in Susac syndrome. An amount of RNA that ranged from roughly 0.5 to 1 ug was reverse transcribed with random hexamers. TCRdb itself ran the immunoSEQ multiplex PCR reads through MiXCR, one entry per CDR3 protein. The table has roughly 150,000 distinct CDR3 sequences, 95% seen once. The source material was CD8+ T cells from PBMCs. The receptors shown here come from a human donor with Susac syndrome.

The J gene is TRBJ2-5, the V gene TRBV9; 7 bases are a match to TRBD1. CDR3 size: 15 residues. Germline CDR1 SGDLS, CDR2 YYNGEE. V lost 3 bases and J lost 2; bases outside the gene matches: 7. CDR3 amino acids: CASSEGQRGQETQYF. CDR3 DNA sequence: TGTGCCAGCAGCGAGGGACAGCGCGGACAAGAGACCCAGTACTTC.

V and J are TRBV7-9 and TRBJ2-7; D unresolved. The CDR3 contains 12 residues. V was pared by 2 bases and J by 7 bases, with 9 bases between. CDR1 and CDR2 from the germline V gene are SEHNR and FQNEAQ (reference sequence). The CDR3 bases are TGTGCCAGCAGCTTACCTGAGAGGGAGCAGTACTTC. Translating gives CASSLPEREQYF.

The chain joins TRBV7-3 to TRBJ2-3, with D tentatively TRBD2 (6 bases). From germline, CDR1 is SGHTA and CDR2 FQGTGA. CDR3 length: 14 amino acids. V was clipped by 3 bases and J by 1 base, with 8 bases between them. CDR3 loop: CASSFRLGTDTQYF. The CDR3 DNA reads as TGTGCCAGCAGCTTCCGACTAGGCACAGATACGCAGTATTTT.

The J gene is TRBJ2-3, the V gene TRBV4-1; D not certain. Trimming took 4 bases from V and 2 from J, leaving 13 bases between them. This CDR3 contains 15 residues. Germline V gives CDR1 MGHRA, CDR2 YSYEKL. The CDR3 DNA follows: TGCGCCAGCAGCCTAACCGACCCTTCCACAGATACGCAGTATTTT. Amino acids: CASSLTDPSTDTQYF.

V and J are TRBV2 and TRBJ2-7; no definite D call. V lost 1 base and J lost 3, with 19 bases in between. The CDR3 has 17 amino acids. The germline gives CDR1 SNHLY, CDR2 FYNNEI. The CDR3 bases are TGTGCCAGCAGTGAAGTAGGGCTGACAACGGTAATCTACGAGCAGTACTTC. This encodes CASSEVGLTTVIYEQYF. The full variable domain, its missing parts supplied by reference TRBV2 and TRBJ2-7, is EPEVTQTPSHQVTQMGQEVILRCVPISNHLYFYWYRQILGQKVEFLVSFYNNEISEKSEIFDDQFSVERPDGSNFTLKIRSTKLEDSAMYFCASSEVGLTTVIYEQYFGPGTRLTVT.

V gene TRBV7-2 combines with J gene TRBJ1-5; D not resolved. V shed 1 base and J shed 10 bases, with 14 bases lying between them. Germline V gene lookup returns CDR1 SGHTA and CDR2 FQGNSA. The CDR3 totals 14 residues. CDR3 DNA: TGTGCCAGCAGCTTAGTCCAGTGGGGTGAACCCCAGCATTTT. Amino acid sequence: CASSLVQWGEPQHF.

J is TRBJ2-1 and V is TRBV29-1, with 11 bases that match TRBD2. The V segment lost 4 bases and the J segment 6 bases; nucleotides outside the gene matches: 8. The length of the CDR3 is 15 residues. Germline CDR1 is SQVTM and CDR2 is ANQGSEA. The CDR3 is CSVVHLGTSGNEQFF. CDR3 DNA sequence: TGCAGCGTTGTACACCTCGGGACTAGCGGCAATGAGCAGTTCTTC.

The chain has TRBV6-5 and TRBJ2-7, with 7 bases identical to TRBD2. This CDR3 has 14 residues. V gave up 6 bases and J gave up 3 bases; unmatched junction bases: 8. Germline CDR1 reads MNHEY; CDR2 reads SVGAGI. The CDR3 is CASRAGTTLYEQYF. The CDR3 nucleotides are TGTGCCAGCAGGGCCGGGACTACTCTCTACGAGCAGTACTTC.

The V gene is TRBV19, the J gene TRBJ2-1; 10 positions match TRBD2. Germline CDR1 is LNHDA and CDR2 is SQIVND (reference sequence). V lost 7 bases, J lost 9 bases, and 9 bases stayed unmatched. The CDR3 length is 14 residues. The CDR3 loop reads CASKDLAGVGEQFF. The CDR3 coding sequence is TGTGCCAGTAAGGATCTAGCGGGAGTTGGTGAGCAGTTCTTC.

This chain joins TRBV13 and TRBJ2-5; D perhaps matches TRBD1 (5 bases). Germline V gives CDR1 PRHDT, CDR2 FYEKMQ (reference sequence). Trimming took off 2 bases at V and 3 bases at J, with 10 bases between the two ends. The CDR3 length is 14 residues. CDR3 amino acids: CASSLRAREETQYF. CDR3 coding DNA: TGTGCCAGCAGCTTAAGGGCCAGGGAAGAGACCCAGTACTTC.

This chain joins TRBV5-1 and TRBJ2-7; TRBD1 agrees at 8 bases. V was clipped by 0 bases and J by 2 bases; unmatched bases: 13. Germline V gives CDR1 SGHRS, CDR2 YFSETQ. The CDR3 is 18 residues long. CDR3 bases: TGCGCCAGCAGCTTGGAGACAGGGGCATCTCGGTCACCCTACGAGCAGTACTTC. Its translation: CASSLETGASRSPYEQYF. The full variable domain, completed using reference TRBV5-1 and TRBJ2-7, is KAGVTQTPRYLIKTRGQQVTLSCSPISGHRSVSWYQQTPGQGLQFLFEYFSETQRNKGNFPGRFSGRQFSNSRSEMNVSTLELGDSALYLCASSLETGASRSPYEQYFGPGTRLTVT.

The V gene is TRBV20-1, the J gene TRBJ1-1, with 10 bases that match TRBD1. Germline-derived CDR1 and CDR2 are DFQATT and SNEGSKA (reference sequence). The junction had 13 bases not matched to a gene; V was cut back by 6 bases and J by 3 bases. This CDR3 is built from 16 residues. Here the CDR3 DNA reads TGCAGTGCCACCGGGACAGGGGTATCGTATCACACTGAAGCTTTCTTT. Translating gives CSATGTGVSYHTEAFF.

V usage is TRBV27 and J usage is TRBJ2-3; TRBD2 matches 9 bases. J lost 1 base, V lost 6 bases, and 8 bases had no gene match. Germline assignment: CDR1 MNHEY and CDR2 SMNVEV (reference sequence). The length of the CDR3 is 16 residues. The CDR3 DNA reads TGTGCCAGCAGGGGCCCCTTAGCGGGAGGCACAGATACGCAGTATTTT. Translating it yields CASRGPLAGGTDTQYF.

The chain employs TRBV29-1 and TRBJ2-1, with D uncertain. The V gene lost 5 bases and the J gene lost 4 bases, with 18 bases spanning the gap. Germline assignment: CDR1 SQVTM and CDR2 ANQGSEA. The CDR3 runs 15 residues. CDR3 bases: TGCAGCGTTCACGGTGCCAAAGGCAGGTACAATGAGCAGTTCTTC. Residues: CSVHGAKGRYNEQFF.

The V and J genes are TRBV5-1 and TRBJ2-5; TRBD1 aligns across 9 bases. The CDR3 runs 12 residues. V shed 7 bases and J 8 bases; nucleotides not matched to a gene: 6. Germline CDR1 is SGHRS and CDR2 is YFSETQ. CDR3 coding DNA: TGCGCCAGCGGTCCGGGACAGGGTACCCAGTACTTC. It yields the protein CASGPGQGTQYF.

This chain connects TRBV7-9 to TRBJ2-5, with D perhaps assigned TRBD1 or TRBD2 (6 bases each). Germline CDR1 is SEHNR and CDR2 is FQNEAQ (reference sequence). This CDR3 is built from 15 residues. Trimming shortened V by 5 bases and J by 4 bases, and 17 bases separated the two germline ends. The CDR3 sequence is CASSPTGGSGETQYF. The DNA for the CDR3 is TGTGCCAGCAGCCCTACCGGGGGCTCCGGAGAGACCCAGTACTTC.